The 32 T cell receptor beta chains below were found in one sample sequenced in a study of OX40 agonist ivuxolimab in advanced cancers. The method was immunoSEQ multiplex PCR; TCRdb's version includes in-frame clones alone and lacks a portion of them. The table lists some 15,000 clones, 80% of them singletons. The sample was CD4+ or CD8+ T cells sorted from blood, taken in a trial of the OX40 agonist ivuxolimab. These receptors were taken from an adult with an advanced solid tumor such as melanoma, head and neck, liver or kidney cancer.

This rearrangement joins TRBV6-6 to TRBJ2-6; perhaps TRBD1 as D (6 bases). V gave up 5 bases and J gave up 1 base, with 12 bases separating them. The CDR3 runs to 16 residues. The germline V gene has CDR1 MNHNY and CDR2 SVGAGI (reference sequence). The CDR3: CASSPSGVSGANVLTF. The CDR3 DNA reads as TGTGCCAGCAGTCCTTCAGGGGTTTCTGGGGCCAACGTCCTGACTTTC.

The chain employs TRBV30 and TRBJ2-7, with D unclear. The ends were cut back, 1 base at V and 7 bases at J, with 8 bases in the middle. Germline CDR1 reads GTSNPN; CDR2 reads SVGIG (reference sequence). There are 11 residues in the CDR3. DNA for the CDR3: TGTGCCTGGAGTGACCCGCGGGAGCAGTACTTC. It is translated as CAWSDPREQYF.

CDR3 in DNA: TGTGCCAGCAGCGGTGACAGGGTACCACGACCCTACGAGCAGTACTTC. Its protein product is CASSGDRVPRPYEQYF. This rearrangement joins TRBV5-6 to TRBJ2-7; 7 bases fit TRBD1. This CDR3 region has 16 residues. The ends lost 4 bases at V and 2 bases at J; junction bases unmatched: 12. Germline V gene lookup returns CDR1 SGHDT and CDR2 YYEEEE. Based on the CDR3 plus reference TRBV5-6 and TRBJ2-7, the full variable domain is DAGVTQSPTHLIKTRGQQVTLRCSPKSGHDTVSWYQQALGQGPQFIFQYYEEEERQRGNFPDRFSGHQFPNYSSELNVNALLLGDSALYLCASSGDRVPRPYEQYFGPGTRLTVT.

J is TRBJ2-7 and V is TRBV7-9; D not resolved. Germline CDR1 SEHNR, CDR2 FQNEAQ (reference sequence). The CDR3 loop spans 15 amino acids. Deletions cut 1 base from V and 1 base from J, with 11 bases between. This CDR3 reads CASSLGGNPSYEQYF. The CDR3 region has the DNA TGTGCCAGCAGCTTAGGTGGGAACCCATCCTACGAGCAGTACTTC.

This chain connects TRBV18 to TRBJ1-5, with D hard to call. Germline assignment: CDR1 KGHSH and CDR2 LQKENI. This CDR3 contains 18 residues. V lost 2 bases and J lost 0, with 17 bases in between. The CDR3 here is CASSPETPGSYSNQPQHF. Here the CDR3 DNA reads TGTGCCAGCTCACCAGAGACGCCGGGCTCTTATAGCAATCAGCCCCAGCATTTT.

This clone was seen just once. This chain links TRBV27 with TRBJ1-1; 8 positions agree with TRBD1. V was pared by 7 bases and J by 7 bases, with 11 bases of the junction left unmatched. Germline assignment: CDR1 MNHEY and CDR2 SMNVEV (reference sequence). CDR3 length: 14 amino acids. The CDR3 protein is CASNTGQGRGEAFF. In nucleotides, the CDR3 is TGTGCCAGCAATACAGGACAGGGAAGAGGTGAAGCTTTCTTT.

The rearrangement uses TRBV5-1 and TRBJ1-1; possibly TRBD1 for D (6 bases). Germline V CDR1 and CDR2: SGHRS, YFSETQ. Deletions cut 0 bases from V and 11 bases from J, with 11 bases between. There are 12 residues in the CDR3. Here the CDR3 DNA reads TGCGCCAGCAGCTTGGCAGGGGAGTACGCTTTCTTT. This gives the protein CASSLAGEYAFF.

V usage is TRBV30 and J usage is TRBJ2-3, with D unresolved. This CDR3 has 10 amino acids. Germline-derived CDR1 and CDR2 are GTSNPN and SVGIG (reference sequence). The germline V and J ends were trimmed by 5 bases and 6 bases, with 6 bases remaining between them. The CDR3 loop is CAWESDTQYF. DNA for the CDR3: TGTGCCTGGGAAAGCGATACGCAGTATTTT.

This clone showed up just once. The V gene is TRBV19, the J gene TRBJ2-2; D may be TRBD2 (6 bases). Between the trimmed V and J ends, which lost 3 bases and 3 bases, there was a span of 11 bases. Germline CDR1 and CDR2: LNHDA and SQIVND (reference sequence). The CDR3 sequence is 15 residues long. The CDR3: CASSIHGGYTGELFF. Here the CDR3 DNA reads TGTGCCAGTAGTATTCACGGGGGTTACACCGGGGAGCTGTTTTTT.

J is TRBJ2-7 and V is TRBV18, with 7 bases fitting TRBD2. J gave up 0 bases and V 6 bases, and 5 bases lay outside the gene matches. The CDR3 has 14 residues. Germline V gives CDR1 KGHSH, CDR2 LQKENI. The CDR3 sequence: CASSLAENSYEQYF. The CDR3 DNA sequence: TGTGCCAGCTCGCTAGCGGAGAACTCCTACGAGCAGTACTTC.

A few counts support this clone. This chain joins TRBV28 and TRBJ1-2; 7 nucleotides align to TRBD1. V lost 11 bases and J lost 5; bases outside the gene matches: 14. The CDR3 length is 14 residues. From germline, CDR1 is MDHEN and CDR2 SYDVKM. The CDR3 nucleotides are TGTGCCCCCTTTAGGGGCAGGGGGTTATATGGCTACACCTTC. Amino acid sequence: CAPFRGRGLYGYTF.

The chain has TRBV7-2 and TRBJ1-2; D is unclear. The CDR3 runs 13 residues. The germline gives CDR1 SGHTA, CDR2 FQGNSA. Trimming left V 7 bases short and J 8 bases short, with 17 bases between. The CDR3 region has the DNA TGTGCCAGCATCGACGGACGTACTTTGGGCTACACCTTC. Its translation: CASIDGRTLGYTF.

This CDR3 is CASSLERGTDTEAFF. For the CDR3, the DNA is TGCGCCAGCAGCTTGGAAAGGGGGACGGACACTGAAGCTTTCTTT. V usage is TRBV5-1 and J usage is TRBJ1-1; perhaps TRBD1 as D (6 bases). Looked up from germline, CDR1 is SGHRS and CDR2 is YFSETQ. V was cut by 0 bases and J by 3 bases, with 12 bases left in between. There are 15 residues in the CDR3.

About this clone: One end of the junction varies from germline; a read error may be responsible. The chain is built from TRBV4-3 and TRBJ1-2, with 7 bases lining up with TRBD1. CDR3 length: 16 amino acids. Germline CDR1 and CDR2: LGHNA and YSLEER. The CDR3 nucleotides read TGCGCCAGCAGCCAAGATCAGGGGGGACCACAATCTTTGCAGGCCTTC. Translation gives CASSQDQGGPQSLQAF.

The J gene is TRBJ1-6, the V gene TRBV2; D is uncertain. The germline gives CDR1 SNHLY, CDR2 FYNNEI. The CDR3 spans 14 residues. V lost 5 bases and J 9 bases, leaving 14 bases between the germline ends. DNA of the CDR3: TGTGCCAGCAGTTCCCCGGGCCTGAGTTCACCCCTCCACTTT. Protein: CASSSPGLSSPLHF.

The count of this clone is one. This chain connects TRBV7-9 to TRBJ2-3; 12 bases are a match to TRBD2. V was pared by 5 bases and J by 4 bases, with 4 bases of the junction left unmatched. The CDR3 loop spans 15 amino acids. CDR1 and CDR2 (germline): SEHNR, FQNEAQ (reference sequence). The DNA of the CDR3 is TGTGCCAGCAGCCCTCGGACTAGCGGGGCAGATACGCAGTATTTT. It translates to CASSPRTSGADTQYF.

This clone was counted a single time. The chain uses TRBV7-9 and TRBJ1-5; D may be TRBD1 (6 bases). This CDR3 has 14 amino acids. Germline CDR1 is SEHNR and CDR2 is FQNEAQ (reference sequence). V lost 5 bases to trimming and J lost 2 bases, with 10 bases between them. The CDR3 sequence: CASSPTGGNQPQHF. Here the CDR3 DNA reads TGTGCCAGCAGCCCGACAGGCGGCAATCAGCCCCAGCATTTT. Full variable domain (missing parts from reference TRBV7-9 and TRBJ1-5): DTGVSQNPRHKITKRGQNVTFRCDPISEHNRLYWYRQTLGQGPEFLTYFQNEAQLEKSRLLSDRFSAERPKGSFSTLEIQRTEQGDSAMYLCASSPTGGNQPQHFGDGTRLSIL.

The gene calls are TRBV7-2 and TRBJ1-6; D perhaps matches TRBD1 (5 bases). The CDR3 covers 16 residues. Germline CDR1 and CDR2: SGHTA and FQGNSA. Trimming removed 5 bases at V and 0 bases at J, with 11 bases between. DNA of the CDR3: TGTGCCAGCAGCCTAGGGACTAGCTCCTATAATTCACCCCTCCACTTT. It translates to CASSLGTSSYNSPLHF.

The V call is TRBV7-9, the J call TRBJ2-6, with 7 bases lining up with TRBD1. The CDR3 sequence is 18 residues long. J was trimmed by 1 base and V by 5 bases; bases with no gene match: 11. The germline gives CDR1 SEHNR, CDR2 FQNEAQ (reference sequence). The CDR3 spells CASSEPRGFTSGANVLTF. The DNA of the CDR3 is TGTGCCAGCAGCGAGCCCAGGGGGTTTACTTCTGGGGCCAACGTCCTGACTTTC.

V gene TRBV12-5 combines with J gene TRBJ1-3; a weak D match, TRBD1 (5 bases). V lost 1 base to trimming and J lost 4 bases, with 5 bases between them. The length of the CDR3 is 13 residues. Germline V gene lookup returns CDR1 LGHNT and CDR2 FRNRAP. CDR3 in DNA: TGTGCTAGTGGTTTGGCAGGGGGAAACACCATATATTTT. It codes for CASGLAGGNTIYF. Full variable domain (outside the CDR3, taken from reference TRBV12-5 and TRBJ1-3): DARVTQTPRHKVTEMGQEVTMRCQPILGHNTVFWYRQTMMQGLELLAYFRNRAPLDDSGMPKDRFSAEMPDATLATLKIQPSEPRDSAVYFCASGLAGGNTIYFGEGSWLTVV.

The sample holds a few counts of this clone. The J gene is TRBJ1-2, the V gene TRBV7-9; no clear D. V gave up 2 bases and J gave up 4 bases, with 8 bases separating them. This CDR3 has 13 residues. In germline, CDR1 is SEHNR, CDR2 FQNEAQ (reference sequence). CDR3 amino acids: CASSLISSYGYTF. CDR3 DNA: TGTGCCAGCAGCTTAATATCCAGCTATGGCTACACCTTC.

The chain recombines TRBV6-1 with TRBJ1-2; the D gene is possibly TRBD1 (5 bases). Trimming shortened V by 1 base and J by 7 bases, and 13 bases separated the two germline ends. Germline CDR1 reads MNHNS; CDR2 reads SASEGT. This CDR3 is built from 14 residues. The CDR3 region is CASSEEGRAVGYTF. CDR3 sequence (DNA): TGTGCCAGCAGTGAAGAGGGCAGGGCGGTTGGCTACACCTTC.

The chain links TRBV11-3 to TRBJ2-2; D gene ambiguous. The CDR3 is 16 amino acids. Germline-derived CDR1 and CDR2 are SGHNT and YENEEA. The ends were cut back, 7 bases at V and 5 bases at J, with 20 bases in the middle. CDR3 sequence: CASTLSHPLDTGELFF. CDR3 sequence (DNA): TGTGCCAGCACCCTATCTCACCCCCTCGATACCGGGGAGCTGTTTTTT.

This chain connects TRBV6-1 to TRBJ1-1; no clear D gene. The germline V gene encodes CDR1 MNHNS and CDR2 SASEGT. V lost 6 bases to trimming and J lost 0 bases, with 8 bases between them. The CDR3 consists of 13 residues. As DNA, the CDR3 is TGTGCCAGCAGATCGACGGTGAACACTGAAGCTTTCTTT. Its translation is CASRSTVNTEAFF.

A few counts support this clone. The genes are TRBV27 and TRBJ2-7; perhaps TRBD1 as D (5 bases). Germline CDR1 MNHEY, CDR2 SMNVEV (reference sequence). The CDR3 is 15 residues long. Deletions cut 1 base from V and 2 bases from J, with 12 bases between. CDR3 protein: CASSLYMGHPYEQYF. The CDR3 DNA sequence: TGTGCCAGCAGTTTATATATGGGGCACCCCTACGAGCAGTACTTC.

The chain employs TRBV9 and TRBJ2-2; a possible D gene is TRBD1 (6 bases). Trimming left V 3 bases short and J 8 bases short, with 11 bases between. The CDR3 length is 13 residues. Germline V gene lookup returns CDR1 SGDLS and CDR2 YYNGEE. The CDR3 sequence is CASSATGTGELFF. CDR3 coding DNA: TGTGCCAGCAGCGCTACAGGGACGGGGGAGCTGTTTTTT. Together with reference TRBV9 and TRBJ2-2, the CDR3 gives the full variable domain: DSGVTQTPKHLITATGQRVTLRCSPRSGDLSVYWYQQSLDQGLQFLIQYYNGEERAKGNILERFSAQQFPDLHSELNLSSLELGDSALYFCASSATGTGELFFGEGSRLTVL.

The chain combines TRBV7-2 with TRBJ1-2; D unclear. The V end lost 5 bases, the J end lost 6 bases, and 10 bases lay between the germline ends. CDR1 is SGHTA, CDR2 FQGNSA, per germline. The CDR3 extends over 12 amino acids. The CDR3 coding sequence is TGTGCCAGCAGCCCCCGCTCGGATGGCTACACCTTC. Translated: CASSPRSDGYTF.

V gene TRBV6-5 combines with J gene TRBJ2-7; D gene unclear. The CDR3 has 12 residues. CDR1 and CDR2 from the germline V gene are MNHEY and SVGAGI. The V end was cut by 5 bases, the J end by 0 bases, with 5 bases between. The CDR3 region is CASSGGSYEQYF. In DNA, the CDR3 is TGTGCCAGCAGTGGCGGCTCCTACGAGCAGTACTTC.

This clone is a singleton in its sample. The J gene is TRBJ2-7, the V gene TRBV7-3; D may match TRBD1 or TRBD2 (5 bases each). CDR1 is SGHTA and CDR2 is FQGTGA in the germline V gene. V was shortened by 0 bases and J by 4 bases, with 16 bases between the two germline ends. The CDR3 runs 16 residues. DNA for the CDR3: TGTGCCAGCAGCTTAACGGGGCAGGGAGTAGGGTACGAGCAGTACTTC. Amino acid sequence: CASSLTGQGVGYEQYF.

The chain uses TRBV19 and TRBJ2-7; no firm D call. The V gene's germline CDR1 is LNHDA and CDR2 SQIVND (reference sequence). CDR3 length equals 12 residues. V lost 7 bases to trimming and J lost 3 bases, with 10 bases between them. The CDR3: CASTSPGYEQYF. CDR3 sequence (DNA): TGTGCCAGTACTTCGCCCGGCTACGAGCAGTACTTC.

This chain links TRBV28 with TRBJ1-1, with D unresolved. Deletions cut 5 bases from V and 4 bases from J, with 5 bases between. This CDR3 has 11 residues. Germline lookup yields CDR1 MDHEN and CDR2 SYDVKM. DNA for the CDR3: TGTGCCAGCAGTAGAATCACTGAAGCTTTCTTT. It specifies CASSRITEAFF. Based on the CDR3 plus reference TRBV28 and TRBJ1-1, the full variable domain is DVKVTQSSRYLVKRTGEKVFLECVQDMDHENMFWYRQDPGLGLRLIYFSYDVKMKEKGDIPEGYSVSREKKERFSLILESASTNQTSMYLCASSRITEAFFGQGTRLTVV.

The rearrangement uses TRBV29-1 and TRBJ2-7; TRBD1 agrees at 9 bases. This CDR3 comprises 14 residues. V trimming: 4 bases; J trimming: 3 bases; junction bases outside the gene matches: 7. The germline V gene encodes CDR1 SQVTM and CDR2 ANQGSEA. The CDR3 sequence is CSVVEGTGFYEQYF. In DNA form, the CDR3 reads TGCAGCGTTGTAGAGGGGACAGGGTTCTACGAGCAGTACTTC.